The T cell receptor (beta chain) under discussion was sequenced for a study of CD8+ T cells in alopecia areata. Findings and caveats of the study: Normal skin's resident alphabeta T cells are sequenced alongside lesional scalp T cells. Higher clonality was seen in lesional scalp than in normal scalp, especially in alopecia totalis/universalis.

The sorting of PBMCs gave CD4+ and CD8+ T cells. V was cut by 6 bases and J by 7 bases, with 12 bases left in between. The CDR3 is 12 residues long. In germline, CDR1 is MNHEY, CDR2 SVGAGI. To note about this clone: The antigen is not known.

cDNA reverse transcribed from extracted RNA served as the sequencing template. The protocol was immunoSEQ multiplex PCR, while the TCRdb copy is restricted to in-frame clones and leaves out a portion. Of roughly 150,000 clones in the sample, 62% were seen once. The origin of this receptor is a human donor in good health. The sample taken for sequencing was CD8+ T cells sorted from blood. The rearrangement links TRBV6-5 to TRBJ2-5; D is undetermined. CDR3 sequence reads: CASSSPSVTQYF. CDR3 nucleotide sequence: TGTGCCAGCAGCTCCCCATCGGTGACCCAGTACTTC.